What follows are 7 T cell receptor beta chains derived from one specimen sequenced in a study of T cells after yellow fever vaccination. Each CDR3 protein is one row after TCRdb ran MiXCR on the 5' RACE reads. The sample consists of under 25,000 distinct CDR3 sequences, less than 5.5% of them appearing once. Specimen: PBMCs, either bulk or a sorted T-cell subset (CD4+, CD8+, memory, or dextramer-sorted; not recorded which), collected around 45 days after the first yellow fever vaccination. Source of these receptors: a young man who received the YFV17D yellow fever vaccine.

This clonotype was detected ten times or more. A read error may be the cause here, since a much bigger clone is one base away. The rearrangement links TRBV5-4 to TRBJ2-3; D gene uncertain. The CDR3 consists of 13 residues. Trimming pared 4 bases from V and 2 bases from J, leaving 8 bases between. Germline values: CDR1 SGHNT, CDR2 YYREEE (reference sequence). The CDR3 bases are TGTGCCAGCAGCCTCTATGACACAGATACGCAGTATTTT. This sequence encodes CASSLYDTDTQYF.

The table lists this clonotype with many counts. This chain connects TRBV7-8 to TRBJ2-5, with TRBD1 matching 8 bases. This CDR3 contains 14 residues. Germline trimming cut 2 bases from V and 3 bases from J; bases unmatched to any gene: 2. Germline lookup yields CDR1 SGHVS and CDR2 FQNEAQ. CDR3 nucleotide sequence: TGTGCCAGCAGCTTAATGACAGGGGAAGAGACCCAGTACTTC. Translated, it gives CASSLMTGEETQYF.

This clonotype was seen repeatedly, ten times or more. The chain joins TRBV12-3 or TRBV12-4 to TRBJ1-6; D uncertain. CDR3 size: 15 residues. Trimming left V 7 bases short and J 7 bases short, with 17 bases between. The CDR3 sequence is CASTPFGESNSPLHF. The CDR3 DNA reads TGTGCCAGCACCCCATTCGGGGAGTCGAATTCACCCCTCCACTTT.

There are many counts of this clonotype. V gene TRBV4-1 combines with J gene TRBJ1-6; tentatively, D is TRBD1 (6 bases). Deletions cut 0 bases from V and 6 bases from J, with 30 bases between. This CDR3 has 22 amino acids. Germline values: CDR1 MGHRA, CDR2 YSYEKL. The CDR3 protein is CASSQEGSWQGRSNEINSPLHF. CDR3 sequence (DNA): TGCGCCAGCAGCCAAGAAGGGAGTTGGCAGGGGAGATCTAATGAAATTAATTCACCCCTCCACTTT.

This clonotype has a count of ten or more. The chain's CDR3 is CASSVGGPSYNEQFF. For the CDR3, the DNA is TGTGCCAGCAGCGTGGGGGGGCCCTCCTACAATGAGCAGTTCTTC. This chain connects TRBV3-1 to TRBJ2-1; tentatively, D is TRBD2 (7 bases). The CDR3 extends over 15 amino acids. Germline V gene sequence: CDR1 LGHDT, CDR2 YNNKEL (reference sequence). Trimming took off 5 bases at V and 0 bases at J, with 11 bases between the two ends.

The table lists this clonotype with many counts. The chain combines TRBV15 with TRBJ2-5; 9 bases agree with TRBD2. This CDR3 spans 15 amino acids. With 3 bases clipped from V and 2 bases from J, the junction kept 4 bases outside the gene matches. CDR1 is LNHNV and CDR2 is YYDKDF in the germline V gene (reference sequence). The CDR3 spells CATSRLAGEQETQYF. The CDR3 DNA sequence: TGTGCCACCAGCAGGTTAGCGGGGGAACAAGAGACCCAGTACTTC. The full variable domain, in which reference TRBV15 and TRBJ2-5 provide the parts outside the CDR3, is DAMVIQNPRYQVTQFGKPVTLSCSQTLNHNVMYWYQQKSSQAPKLLFHYYDKDFNNEADTPDNFQSRRPNTSFCFLDIRSPGLGDTAMYLCATSRLAGEQETQYFGPGTRLLVL.

This clonotype appeared many times. The chain combines TRBV6-5 with TRBJ1-4; D remains ambiguous. Trimming removed 7 bases from V and 2 bases from J, with 14 bases in between. The CDR3 covers 15 residues. Germline lookup yields CDR1 MNHEY and CDR2 SVGAGI. The DNA for the CDR3 is TGTGCCAGCACGAGGCGAAGCTCCACTAATGAAAAACTGTTTTTT. Amino acid sequence: CASTRRSSTNEKLFF.